This T cell receptor (beta chain) was retrieved from a study of T cell responses to AZD1222 COVID-19 vaccine. Generated by immunoSEQ multiplex PCR, the TCRdb table keeps only in-frame clones and is missing some. The table records some 120,000 clones, approximately 90% of them present only once. General study findings and limits: Distributed over spike, vaccine-associated CD4 TCRs predominated at 160-218 and 743-854. Baseline seropositivity occurred in only six AZD1222 recipients. Among spike-specific TCRs, nearly half reportedly target unmutated variant regions. Most donors were white British, females outnumbered males, and clonal diversity was possibly underestimated.

The CDR3 extends over 13 amino acids. Per germline, CDR1 SGHKS and CDR2 YYEKEE (reference sequence). The ends were cut back, 0 bases at V and 3 bases at J, with 4 bases in the middle. Details on this clone: Its specificity is unknown.

This clonotype was obtained from an adult in good health. The specimen was peripheral blood, collected on day 0 of AZD1222 vaccination. The genes are TRBV5-5 and TRBJ2-1; D gene ambiguous. CDR3 DNA sequence: TGTGCCAGCAGCTTGGTTTACTACAATGAGCAGTTCTTC. It is translated as CASSLVYYNEQFF.